The clone carrying this T cell receptor (beta chain) was observed a handful of times. The antigen remains unidentified. This sample is part of a study of T-cell memory formation after mild COVID-19. Across the whole study: TCR clusters largely stayed donor specific. Broader study findings: Clones shrinking between day 15 and 85 showed a balanced CD4/CD8 split, and those that grew later tilted toward CD4+.

TCRdb independently ran MiXCR on the 5' RACE reads; one entry per CDR3 protein. The sample has around 300,000 distinct CDR3 sequences; 10% to 15% are singletons. The CDR3 consists of 13 residues. CDR1 is LNHNV, CDR2 YYDKDF, per germline (reference sequence). Trimming left V 0 bases short and J 11 bases short, with 13 bases between. The chain combines TRBV15 with TRBJ1-1; TRBD1 might be the D (5 bases). The sequenced material came from PBMCs or a T cell subset sorted from them (not recorded which). This TCR derives from a man between 18 and 35 years old who had mild COVID-19 (a few samples of this study predate the infection). Cell type and time point are not known. The CDR3 sequence is CATSRDSRGTAFF. Here the CDR3 DNA reads TGTGCCACCAGCAGAGATTCGAGGGGCACGGCTTTCTTT.